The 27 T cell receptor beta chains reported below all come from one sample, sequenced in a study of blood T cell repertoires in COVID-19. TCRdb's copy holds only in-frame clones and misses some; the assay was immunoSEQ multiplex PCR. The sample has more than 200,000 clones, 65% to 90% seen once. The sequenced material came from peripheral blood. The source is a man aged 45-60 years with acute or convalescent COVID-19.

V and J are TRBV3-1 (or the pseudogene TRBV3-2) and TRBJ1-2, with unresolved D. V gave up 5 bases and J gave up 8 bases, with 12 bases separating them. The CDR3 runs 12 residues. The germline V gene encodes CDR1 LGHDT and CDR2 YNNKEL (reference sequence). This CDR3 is CASSITTMGYTF. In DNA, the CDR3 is TGTGCCAGCAGCATTACCACAATGGGCTACACCTTC.

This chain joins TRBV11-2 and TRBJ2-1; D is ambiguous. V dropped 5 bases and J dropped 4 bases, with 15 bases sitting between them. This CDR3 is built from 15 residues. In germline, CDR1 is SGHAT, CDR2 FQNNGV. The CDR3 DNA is TGTGCCAGCAGCCCCGGCGAGAGCGCTTACAATGAGCAGTTCTTC. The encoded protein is CASSPGESAYNEQFF.

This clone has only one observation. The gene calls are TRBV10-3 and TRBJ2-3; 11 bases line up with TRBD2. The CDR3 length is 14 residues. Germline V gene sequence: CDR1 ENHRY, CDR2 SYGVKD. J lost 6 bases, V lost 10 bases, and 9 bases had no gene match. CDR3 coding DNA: TGTGCCACCGCCACTAGCGGGGGACCGGATACGCAGTATTTT. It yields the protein CATATSGGPDTQYF.

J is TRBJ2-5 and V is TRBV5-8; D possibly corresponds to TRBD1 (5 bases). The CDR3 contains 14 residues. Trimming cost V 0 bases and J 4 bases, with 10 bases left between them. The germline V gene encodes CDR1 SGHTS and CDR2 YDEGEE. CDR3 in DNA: TGTGCCAGCAGCTTGGCAGGGTATCGAGAGACCCAGTACTTC. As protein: CASSLAGYRETQYF.

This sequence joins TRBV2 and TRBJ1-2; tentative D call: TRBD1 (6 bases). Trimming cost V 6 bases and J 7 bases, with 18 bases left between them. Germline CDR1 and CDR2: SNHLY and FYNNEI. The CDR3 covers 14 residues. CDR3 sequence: CASRRGQLARGYTF. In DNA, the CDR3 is TGTGCCAGCAGGAGGGGACAACTGGCGCGTGGCTACACCTTC.

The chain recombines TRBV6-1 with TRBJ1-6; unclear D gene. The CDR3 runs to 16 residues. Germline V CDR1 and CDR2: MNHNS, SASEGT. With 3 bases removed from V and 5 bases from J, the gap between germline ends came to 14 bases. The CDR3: CASSEQAATNNSPLHF. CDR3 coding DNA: TGTGCCAGCAGTGAGCAAGCCGCGACAAATAATTCACCCCTCCACTTT.

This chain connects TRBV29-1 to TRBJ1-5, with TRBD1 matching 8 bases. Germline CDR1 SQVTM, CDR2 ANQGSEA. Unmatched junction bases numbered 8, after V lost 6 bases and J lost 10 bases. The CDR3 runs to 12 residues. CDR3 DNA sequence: TGCAGCGTCCAGCCCGACAGGGGACCCCAGCATTTT. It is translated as CSVQPDRGPQHF.

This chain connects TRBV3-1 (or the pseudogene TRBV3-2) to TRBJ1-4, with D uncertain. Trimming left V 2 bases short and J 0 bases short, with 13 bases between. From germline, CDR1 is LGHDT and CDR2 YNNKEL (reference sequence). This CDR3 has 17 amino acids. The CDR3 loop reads CASSQRAGAATNEKLFF. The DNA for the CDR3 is TGTGCCAGCAGCCAAAGGGCGGGTGCGGCAACTAATGAAAAACTGTTTTTT.

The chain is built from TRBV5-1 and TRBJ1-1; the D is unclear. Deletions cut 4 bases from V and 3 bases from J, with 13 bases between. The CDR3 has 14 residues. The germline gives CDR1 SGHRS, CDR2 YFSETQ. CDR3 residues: CASSRRERDTEAFF. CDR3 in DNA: TGCGCCAGCAGCCGGAGGGAACGGGACACTGAAGCTTTCTTT.

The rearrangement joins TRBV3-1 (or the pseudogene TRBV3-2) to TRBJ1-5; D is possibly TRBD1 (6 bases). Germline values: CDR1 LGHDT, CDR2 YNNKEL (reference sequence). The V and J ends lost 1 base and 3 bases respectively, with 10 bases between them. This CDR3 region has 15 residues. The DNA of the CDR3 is TGTGCCAGCAGCCAAGCCCGGGACACCAATCAGCCCCAGCATTTT. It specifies CASSQARDTNQPQHF.

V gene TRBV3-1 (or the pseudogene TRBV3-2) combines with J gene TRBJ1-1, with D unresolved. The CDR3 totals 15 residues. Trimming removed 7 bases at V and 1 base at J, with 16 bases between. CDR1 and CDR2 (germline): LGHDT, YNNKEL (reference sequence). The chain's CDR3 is CASTTGEQSNTEAFF. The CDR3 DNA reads TGTGCCAGCACCACCGGTGAACAGTCGAACACTGAAGCTTTCTTT.

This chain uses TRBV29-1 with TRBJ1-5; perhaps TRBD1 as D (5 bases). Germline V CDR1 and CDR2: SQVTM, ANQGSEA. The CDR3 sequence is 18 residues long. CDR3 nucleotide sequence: TGCAGAAACAGTTCCGGGACCTTTAGCGGGGAGAAGGGTCAGCCCCAGCATTTT. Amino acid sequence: CRNSSGTFSGEKGQPQHF.

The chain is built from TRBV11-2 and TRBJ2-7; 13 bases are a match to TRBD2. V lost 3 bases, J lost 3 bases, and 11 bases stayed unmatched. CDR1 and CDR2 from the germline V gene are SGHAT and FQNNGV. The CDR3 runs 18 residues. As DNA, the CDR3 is TGTGCCAGCAGCTTTTCCCTCTCGACTAGCGGGGGGCTCTACGAGCAGTACTTC. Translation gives CASSFSLSTSGGLYEQYF.

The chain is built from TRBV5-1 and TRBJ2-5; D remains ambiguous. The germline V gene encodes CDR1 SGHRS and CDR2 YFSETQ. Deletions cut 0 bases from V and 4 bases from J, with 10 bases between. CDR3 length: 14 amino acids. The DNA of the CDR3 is TGCGCCAGCAGCTTGGCCCCGCAGGTAGAGACCCAGTACTTC. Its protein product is CASSLAPQVETQYF.

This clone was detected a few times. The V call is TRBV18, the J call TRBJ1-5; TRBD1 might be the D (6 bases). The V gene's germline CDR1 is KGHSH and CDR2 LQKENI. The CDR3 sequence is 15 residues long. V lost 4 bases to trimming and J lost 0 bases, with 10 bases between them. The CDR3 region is CASSLQGNSNQPQHF. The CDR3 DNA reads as TGTGCCAGCTCACTGCAGGGGAATAGCAATCAGCCCCAGCATTTT. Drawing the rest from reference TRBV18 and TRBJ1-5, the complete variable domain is NAGVMQNPRHLVRRRGQEARLRCSPMKGHSHVYWYRQLPEEGLKFMVYLQKENIIDESGMPKERFSAEFPKEGPSILRIQQVVRGDSAAYFCASSLQGNSNQPQHFGDGTRLSIL.

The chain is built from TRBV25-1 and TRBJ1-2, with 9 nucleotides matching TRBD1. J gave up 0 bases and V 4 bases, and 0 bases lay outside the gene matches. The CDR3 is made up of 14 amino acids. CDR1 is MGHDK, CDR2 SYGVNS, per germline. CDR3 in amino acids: CASSGDRANYGYTF. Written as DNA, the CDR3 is TGTGCCAGCAGTGGGGACAGGGCTAACTATGGCTACACCTTC.

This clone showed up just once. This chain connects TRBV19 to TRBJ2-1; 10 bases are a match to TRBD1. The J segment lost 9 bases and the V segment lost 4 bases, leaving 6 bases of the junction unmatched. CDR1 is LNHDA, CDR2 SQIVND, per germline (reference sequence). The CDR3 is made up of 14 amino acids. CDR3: CASSTDRGLSEQFF. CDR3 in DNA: TGTGCCAGTAGTACCGACAGGGGGCTGAGTGAGCAGTTCTTC.

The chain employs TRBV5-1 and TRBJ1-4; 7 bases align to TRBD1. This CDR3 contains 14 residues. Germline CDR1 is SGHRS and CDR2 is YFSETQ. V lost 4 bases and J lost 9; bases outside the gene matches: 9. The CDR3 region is CASSNTGTDKKLFF. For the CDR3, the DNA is TGCGCCAGCAGCAACACCGGGACAGATAAAAAACTGTTTTTT.

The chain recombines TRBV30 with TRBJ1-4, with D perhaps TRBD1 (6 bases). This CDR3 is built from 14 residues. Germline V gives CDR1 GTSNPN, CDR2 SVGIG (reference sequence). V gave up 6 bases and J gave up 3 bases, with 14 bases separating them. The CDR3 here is CACITQGSNEKLFF. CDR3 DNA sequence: TGTGCCTGCATAACACAGGGCTCTAATGAAAAACTGTTTTTT.

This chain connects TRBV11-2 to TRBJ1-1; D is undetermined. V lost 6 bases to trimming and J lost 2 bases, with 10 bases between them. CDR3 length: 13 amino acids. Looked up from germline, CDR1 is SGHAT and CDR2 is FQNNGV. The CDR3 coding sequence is TGTGCCAGCAGACTAGACCTAAACACTGAAGCTTTCTTT. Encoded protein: CASRLDLNTEAFF.

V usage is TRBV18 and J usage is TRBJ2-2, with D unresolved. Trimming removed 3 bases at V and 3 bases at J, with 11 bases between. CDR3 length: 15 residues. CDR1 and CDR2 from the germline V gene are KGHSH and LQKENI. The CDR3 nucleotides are TGTGCCAGCTCACCCCAGGAACTGGACACCGGGGAGCTGTTTTTT. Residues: CASSPQELDTGELFF.

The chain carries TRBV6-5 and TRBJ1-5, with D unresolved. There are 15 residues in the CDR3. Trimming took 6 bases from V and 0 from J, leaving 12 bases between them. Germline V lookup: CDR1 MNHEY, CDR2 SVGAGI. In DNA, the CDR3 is TGTGCCAGCAGACGGACTCGCATTAGCAATCAGCCCCAGCATTTT. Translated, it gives CASRRTRISNQPQHF.

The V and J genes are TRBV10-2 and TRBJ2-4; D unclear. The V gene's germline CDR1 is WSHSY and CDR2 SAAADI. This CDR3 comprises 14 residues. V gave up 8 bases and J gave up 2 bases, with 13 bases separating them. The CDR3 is CASLPPETKNIQYF. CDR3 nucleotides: TGCGCCAGCTTACCCCCGGAGACCAAAAACATTCAGTACTTC.

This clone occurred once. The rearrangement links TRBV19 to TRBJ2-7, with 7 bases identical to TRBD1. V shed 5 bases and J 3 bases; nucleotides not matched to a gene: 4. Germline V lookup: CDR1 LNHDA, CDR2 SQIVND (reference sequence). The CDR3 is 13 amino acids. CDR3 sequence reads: CASSPTGSYEQYF. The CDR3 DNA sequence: TGTGCCAGTAGTCCGACAGGGAGCTACGAGCAGTACTTC.

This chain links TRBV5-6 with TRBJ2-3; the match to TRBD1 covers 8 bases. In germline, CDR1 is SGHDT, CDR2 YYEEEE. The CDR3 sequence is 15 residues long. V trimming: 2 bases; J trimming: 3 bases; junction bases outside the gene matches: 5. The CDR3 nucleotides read TGTGCCAGCAGCTTCGGCAGGGGGCGTACAGATACGCAGTATTTT. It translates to CASSFGRGRTDTQYF.

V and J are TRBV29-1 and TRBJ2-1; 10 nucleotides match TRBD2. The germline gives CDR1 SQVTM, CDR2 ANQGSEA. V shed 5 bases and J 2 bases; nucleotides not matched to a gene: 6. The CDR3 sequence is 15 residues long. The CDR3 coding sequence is TGCAGCGTTCCGACTAGCGGGTCCACCTACAATGAGCAGTTCTTC. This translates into CSVPTSGSTYNEQFF.

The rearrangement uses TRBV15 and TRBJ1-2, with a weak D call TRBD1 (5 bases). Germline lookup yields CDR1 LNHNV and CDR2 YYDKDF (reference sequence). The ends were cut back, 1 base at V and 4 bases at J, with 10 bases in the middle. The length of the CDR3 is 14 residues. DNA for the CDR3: TGTGCCACCAGCAGAGCACAGGACGGCTATGGCTACACCTTC. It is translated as CATSRAQDGYGYTF.